This T cell receptor beta chain emerged from a study of T cell responses to AZD1222 COVID-19 vaccine. With regard to this clone: What it binds is unknown. The junction departs from germline at one end; a sequencing error may be responsible.

Study-wide findings and caveats: Samples come after the peak T cell response, not at day 14. Reportedly, nearly half of unique spike TCRs recognized epitopes outside B.1.351/B.1.1.7 mutations. Just a handful of people given AZD1222 tested seropositive at baseline. Vaccine-associated CD4 TCRs ranged over spike, dominating at 160-218 and 743-854.

CDR1 and CDR2 (germline): SGHTA, FQGNSA. The CDR3 is 18 amino acids. The repertoire was sequenced with immunoSEQ multiplex PCR; TCRdb's copy has only in-frame clones and lacks some. Found here are about 120,000 clones, about 93% of them singletons; the top ten hold under 4.5%. Here the sequenced sample was peripheral blood, taken 28 days after the second dose of the MenACWY control vaccine. The gene calls are TRBV7-2 and TRBJ2-3, with D hard to call. The clonotype originates from an adult who received the MenACWY meningococcal vaccine as a control. The CDR3 loop reads CASSLASWGSRSTDTQYF. DNA for the CDR3: TGTGCCAGCAGTTTAGCCTCGTGGGGATCGCGTAGCACAGATACGCAGTATTTT.